The present TCR beta chain was sequenced within a study of ipilimumab plus nivolumab after autologous stem cell transplantation. Libraries were prepared by immunoSEQ multiplex PCR; TCRdb keeps only in-frame clonotypes and omits some of them. The sample holds 77,000 or so clones, about 83% seen once. The CDR3 spans 15 residues. The ends were cut back, 0 bases at V and 4 bases at J, with 11 bases in the middle. Germline-derived CDR1 and CDR2 are SGHRS and YFSETQ. This material consisted of PBMCs, taken in a trial of ipilimumab plus nivolumab as post-transplant consolidation. The clonotype comes from a male donor with diffuse large B-cell lymphoma. The chain joins TRBV5-1 to TRBJ1-3; TRBD1 might be the D (6 bases). The CDR3 loop is CASSLAGQGGNTIYF. The CDR3 DNA reads TGCGCCAGCAGCTTGGCCGGGCAGGGGGGAAACACCATATATTTT.